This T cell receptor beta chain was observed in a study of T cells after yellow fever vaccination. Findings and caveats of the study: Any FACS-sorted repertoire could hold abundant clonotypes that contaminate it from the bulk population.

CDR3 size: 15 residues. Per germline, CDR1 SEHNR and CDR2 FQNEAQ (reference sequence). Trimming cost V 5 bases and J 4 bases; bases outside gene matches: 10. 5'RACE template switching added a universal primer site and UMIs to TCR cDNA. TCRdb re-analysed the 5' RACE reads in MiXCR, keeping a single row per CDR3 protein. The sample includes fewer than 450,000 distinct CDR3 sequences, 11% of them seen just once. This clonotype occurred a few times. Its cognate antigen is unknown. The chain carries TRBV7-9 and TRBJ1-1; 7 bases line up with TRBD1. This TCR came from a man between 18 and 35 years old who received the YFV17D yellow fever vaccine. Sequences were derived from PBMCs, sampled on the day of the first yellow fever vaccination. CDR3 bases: TGTGCCAGCAGCCCCTGGATGACAGGGAGCACTGAAGCTTTCTTT. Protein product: CASSPWMTGSTEAFF.